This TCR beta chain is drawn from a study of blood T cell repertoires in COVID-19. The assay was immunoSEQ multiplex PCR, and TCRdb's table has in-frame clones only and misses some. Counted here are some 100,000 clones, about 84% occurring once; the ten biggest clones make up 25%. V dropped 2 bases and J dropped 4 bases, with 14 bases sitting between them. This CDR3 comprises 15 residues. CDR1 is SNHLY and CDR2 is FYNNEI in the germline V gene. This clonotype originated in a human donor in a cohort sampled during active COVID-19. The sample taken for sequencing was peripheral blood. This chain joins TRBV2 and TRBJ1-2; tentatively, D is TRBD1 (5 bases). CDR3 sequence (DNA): TGTGCCAGCAGTGAAAGCAGGGTATCGTTCTATGGCTACACCTTC. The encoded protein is CASSESRVSFYGYTF.